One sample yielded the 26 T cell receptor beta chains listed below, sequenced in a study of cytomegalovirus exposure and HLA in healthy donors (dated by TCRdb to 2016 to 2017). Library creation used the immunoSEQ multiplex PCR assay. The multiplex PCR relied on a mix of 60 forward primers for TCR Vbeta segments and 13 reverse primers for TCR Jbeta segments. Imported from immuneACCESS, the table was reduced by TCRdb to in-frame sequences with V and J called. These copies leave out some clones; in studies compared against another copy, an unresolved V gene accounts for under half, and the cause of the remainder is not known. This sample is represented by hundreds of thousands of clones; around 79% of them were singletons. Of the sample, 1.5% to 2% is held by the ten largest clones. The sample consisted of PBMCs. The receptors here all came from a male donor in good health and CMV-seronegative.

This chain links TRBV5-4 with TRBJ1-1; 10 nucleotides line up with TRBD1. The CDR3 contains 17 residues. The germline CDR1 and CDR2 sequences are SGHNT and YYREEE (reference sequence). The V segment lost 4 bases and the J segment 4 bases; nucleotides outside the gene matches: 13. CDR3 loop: CASSERMTGGWGTEAFF. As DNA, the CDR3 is TGTGCCAGCAGCGAGCGGATGACAGGGGGCTGGGGCACTGAAGCTTTCTTT.

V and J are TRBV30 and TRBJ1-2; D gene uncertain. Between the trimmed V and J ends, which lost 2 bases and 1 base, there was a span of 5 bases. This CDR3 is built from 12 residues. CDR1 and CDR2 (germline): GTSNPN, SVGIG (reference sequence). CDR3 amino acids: CAWSYGNYGYTF. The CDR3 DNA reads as TGTGCCTGGAGTTACGGTAACTATGGCTACACCTTC.

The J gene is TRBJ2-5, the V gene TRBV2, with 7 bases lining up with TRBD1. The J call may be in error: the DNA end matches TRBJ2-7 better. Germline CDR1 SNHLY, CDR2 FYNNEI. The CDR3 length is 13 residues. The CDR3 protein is CVSGGTANIEQYF. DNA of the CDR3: TGTGTAAGCGGTGGGACAGCGAATATCGAGCAGTACTTC.

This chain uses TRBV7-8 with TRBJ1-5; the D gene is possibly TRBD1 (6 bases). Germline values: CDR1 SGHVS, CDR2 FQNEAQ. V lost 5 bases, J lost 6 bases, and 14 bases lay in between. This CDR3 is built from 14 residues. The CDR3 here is CASSMTGGGQPQHF. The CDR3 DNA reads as TGTGCCAGCAGCATGACAGGAGGAGGTCAGCCCCAGCATTTT.

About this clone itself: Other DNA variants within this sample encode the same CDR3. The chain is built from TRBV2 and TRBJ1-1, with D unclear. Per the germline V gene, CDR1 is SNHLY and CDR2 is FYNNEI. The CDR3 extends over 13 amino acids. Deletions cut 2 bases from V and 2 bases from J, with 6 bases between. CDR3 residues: CASSESVNTEAFF. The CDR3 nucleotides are TGTGCCAGCAGTGAATCCGTAAACACTGAAGCTTTCTTT.

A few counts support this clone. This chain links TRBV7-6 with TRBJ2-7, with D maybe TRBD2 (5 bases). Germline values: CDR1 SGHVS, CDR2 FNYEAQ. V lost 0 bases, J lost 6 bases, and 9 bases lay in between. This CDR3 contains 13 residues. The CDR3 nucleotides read TGTGCCAGCAGCTTAGCGCGAGGGAGCGAGCAGTACTTC. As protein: CASSLARGSEQYF.

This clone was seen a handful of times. CDR3 nucleotides: TGTGCCAGCAGCTTTCTATTAGGGACTAGCGGGGGAACAGATACGCAGTATTTT. This translates into CASSFLLGTSGGTDTQYF. V is TRBV7-9 and J is TRBJ2-3; 14 nucleotides line up with TRBD2. With V trimmed by 3 bases and J by 3 bases, 8 bases remained unmatched. CDR3 length: 18 residues. Germline V CDR1 and CDR2: SEHNR, FQNEAQ (reference sequence). The full variable domain, rest sourced from reference TRBV7-9 and TRBJ2-3, is DTGVSQNPRHKITKRGQNVTFRCDPISEHNRLYWYRQTLGQGPEFLTYFQNEAQLEKSRLLSDRFSAERPKGSFSTLEIQRTEQGDSAMYLCASSFLLGTSGGTDTQYFGPGTRLTVL.

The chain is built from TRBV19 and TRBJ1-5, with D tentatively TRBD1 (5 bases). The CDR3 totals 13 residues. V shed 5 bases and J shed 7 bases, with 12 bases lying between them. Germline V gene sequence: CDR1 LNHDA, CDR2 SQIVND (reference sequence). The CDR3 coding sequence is TGTGCCAGTAGTGTCCAGGGTAACCAGCCCCAGCATTTT. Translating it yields CASSVQGNQPQHF.

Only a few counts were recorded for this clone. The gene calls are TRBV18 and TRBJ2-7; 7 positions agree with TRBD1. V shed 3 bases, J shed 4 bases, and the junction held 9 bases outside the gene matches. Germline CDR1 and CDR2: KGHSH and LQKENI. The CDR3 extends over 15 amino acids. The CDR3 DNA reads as TGTGCCAGCTCACCTTACCGGGACAGCGTTTACGAGCAGTACTTC. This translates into CASSPYRDSVYEQYF.

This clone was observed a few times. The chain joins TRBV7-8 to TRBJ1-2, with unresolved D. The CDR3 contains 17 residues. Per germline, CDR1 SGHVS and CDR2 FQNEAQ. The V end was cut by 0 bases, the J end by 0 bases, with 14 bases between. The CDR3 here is CASSLAGRRTTNYGYTF. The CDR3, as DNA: TGTGCCAGCAGCTTAGCGGGGAGGAGGACCACTAACTATGGCTACACCTTC.

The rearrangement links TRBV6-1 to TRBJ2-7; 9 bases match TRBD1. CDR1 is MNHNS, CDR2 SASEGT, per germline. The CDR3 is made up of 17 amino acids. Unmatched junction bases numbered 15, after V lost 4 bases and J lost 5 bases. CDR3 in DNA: TGTGCCAGCAGTGGAGGACCCCCTCGGGACAGGGTCCACGAGCAGTACTTC. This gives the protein CASSGGPPRDRVHEQYF.

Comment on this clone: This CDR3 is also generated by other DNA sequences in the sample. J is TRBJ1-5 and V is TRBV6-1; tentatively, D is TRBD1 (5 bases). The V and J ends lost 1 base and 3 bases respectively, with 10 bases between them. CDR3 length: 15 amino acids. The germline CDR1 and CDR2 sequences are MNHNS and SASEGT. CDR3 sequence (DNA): TGTGCCAGCAGTGAAGGGGGGGGACCCAATCAGCCCCAGCATTTT. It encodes CASSEGGGPNQPQHF.

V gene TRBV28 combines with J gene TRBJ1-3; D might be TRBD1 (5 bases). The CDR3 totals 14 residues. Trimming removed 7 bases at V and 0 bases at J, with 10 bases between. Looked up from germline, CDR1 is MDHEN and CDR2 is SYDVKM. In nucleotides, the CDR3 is TGTGCCAGCAAGGACATTAACTCTGGAAACACCATATATTTT. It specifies CASKDINSGNTIYF.

CDR3 in DNA: TGCGCCACCTCCCCCCCGGGACAGGGAATCAATGAGCAGTTCTTC. It encodes CATSPPGQGINEQFF. The V call is TRBV10-2, the J call TRBJ2-1; 9 bases are a match to TRBD1. V shed 10 bases and J 6 bases; nucleotides not matched to a gene: 13. Germline V lookup: CDR1 WSHSY, CDR2 SAAADI. CDR3 length: 15 amino acids.

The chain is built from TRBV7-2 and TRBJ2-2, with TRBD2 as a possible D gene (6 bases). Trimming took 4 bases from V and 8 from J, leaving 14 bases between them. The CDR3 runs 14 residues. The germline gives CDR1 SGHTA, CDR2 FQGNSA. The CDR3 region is CASSSRRGWGELFF. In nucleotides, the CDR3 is TGTGCCAGCAGCTCAAGGCGGGGATGGGGGGAGCTGTTTTTT.

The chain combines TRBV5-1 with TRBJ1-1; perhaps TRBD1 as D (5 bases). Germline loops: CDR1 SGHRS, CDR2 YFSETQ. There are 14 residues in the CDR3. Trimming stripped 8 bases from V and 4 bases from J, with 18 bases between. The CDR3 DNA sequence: TGCGCCAGTCTGGGGGGTGAGGGATCCACTGAAGCTTTCTTT. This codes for CASLGGEGSTEAFF.

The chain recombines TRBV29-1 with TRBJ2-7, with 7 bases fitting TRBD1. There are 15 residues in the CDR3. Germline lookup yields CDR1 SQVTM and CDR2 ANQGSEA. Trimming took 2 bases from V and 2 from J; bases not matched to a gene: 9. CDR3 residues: CSVELPDRHPYEQYF. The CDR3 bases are TGCAGCGTTGAACTCCCGGACAGGCACCCCTACGAGCAGTACTTC.

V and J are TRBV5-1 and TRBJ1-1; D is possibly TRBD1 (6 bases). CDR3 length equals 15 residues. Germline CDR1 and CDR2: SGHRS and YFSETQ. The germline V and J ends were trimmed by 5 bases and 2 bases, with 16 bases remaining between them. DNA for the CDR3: TGCGCCAGCAGTCTTAGACAGGCTACTAACACTGAAGCTTTCTTT. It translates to CASSLRQATNTEAFF.

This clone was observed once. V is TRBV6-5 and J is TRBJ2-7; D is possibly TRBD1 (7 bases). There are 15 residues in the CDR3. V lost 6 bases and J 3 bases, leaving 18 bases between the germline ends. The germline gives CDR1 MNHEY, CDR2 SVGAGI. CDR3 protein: CASSRYRQGGYEQYF. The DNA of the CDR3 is TGTGCCAGCAGCCGTTACCGACAGGGAGGCTACGAGCAGTACTTC.

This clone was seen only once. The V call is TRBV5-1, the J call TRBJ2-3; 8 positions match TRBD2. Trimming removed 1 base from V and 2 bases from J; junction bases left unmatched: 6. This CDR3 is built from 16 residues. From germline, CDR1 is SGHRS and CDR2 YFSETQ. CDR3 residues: CASSLIIAGITDTQYF. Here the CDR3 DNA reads TGCGCCAGCAGCTTGATAATAGCGGGGATCACAGATACGCAGTATTTT.

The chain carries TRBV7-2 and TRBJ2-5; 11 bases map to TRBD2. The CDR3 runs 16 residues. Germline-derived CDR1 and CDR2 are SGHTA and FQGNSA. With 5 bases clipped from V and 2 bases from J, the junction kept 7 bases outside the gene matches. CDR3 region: CASSKGTSGAQETQYF. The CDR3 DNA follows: TGTGCCAGCAGCAAAGGGACTAGCGGTGCTCAAGAGACCCAGTACTTC.

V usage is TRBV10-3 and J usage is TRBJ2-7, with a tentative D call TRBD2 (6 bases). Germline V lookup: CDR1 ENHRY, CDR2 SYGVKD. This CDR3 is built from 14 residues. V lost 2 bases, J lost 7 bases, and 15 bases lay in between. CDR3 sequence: CAISERAGQLEQYF. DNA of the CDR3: TGTGCCATCAGTGAGCGGGCGGGGCAACTTGAGCAGTACTTC.

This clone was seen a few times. The CDR3 reads CASSGADTQYF. In DNA form, the CDR3 reads TGCGCCAGCAGTGGCGCAGATACGCAGTATTTT. The J gene is TRBJ2-3, the V gene TRBV10-2, with D unresolved. V dropped 4 bases and J dropped 4 bases, with 3 bases sitting between them. Germline-derived CDR1 and CDR2 are WSHSY and SAAADI. The CDR3 length is 11 residues.

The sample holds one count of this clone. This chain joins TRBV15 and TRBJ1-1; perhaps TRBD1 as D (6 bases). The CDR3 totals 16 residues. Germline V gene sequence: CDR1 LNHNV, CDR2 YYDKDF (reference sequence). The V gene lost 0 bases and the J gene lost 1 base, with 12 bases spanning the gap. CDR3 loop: CATSRDLQGSNTEAFF. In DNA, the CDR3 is TGTGCCACCAGCAGAGATTTGCAGGGGTCGAACACTGAAGCTTTCTTT.

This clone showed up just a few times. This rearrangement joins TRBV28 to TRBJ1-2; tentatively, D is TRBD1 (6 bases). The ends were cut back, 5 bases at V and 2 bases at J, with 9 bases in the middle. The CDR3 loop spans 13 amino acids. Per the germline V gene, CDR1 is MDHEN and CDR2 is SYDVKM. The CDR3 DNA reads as TGTGCCAGCAGTCAACAGGGAAACTATGGCTACACCTTC. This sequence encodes CASSQQGNYGYTF.

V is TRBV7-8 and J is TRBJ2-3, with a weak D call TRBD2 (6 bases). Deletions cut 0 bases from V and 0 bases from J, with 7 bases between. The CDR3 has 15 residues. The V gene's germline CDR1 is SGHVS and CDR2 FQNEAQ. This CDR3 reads CASSLASGSTDTQYF. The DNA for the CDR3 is TGTGCCAGCAGCTTAGCCAGCGGGAGCACAGATACGCAGTATTTT.